Listed here are 9 T cell receptor beta chains from one sample, sequenced in a study of CD8 T cells in Susac syndrome. It was with random hexamers that 0.5 to 1 ug RNA was reverse transcribed. MiXCR was run by TCRdb on the immunoSEQ multiplex PCR reads, yielding one entry per CDR3 protein. The sample consists of about 200,000 distinct CDR3 sequences, nearly 95% of them appearing once. The sequencing sample was made of CD4+ T cells from PBMCs. The source of these receptors is a human donor with multiple sclerosis.

The chain has TRBV20-1 and TRBJ1-2; D is unclear. In germline, CDR1 is DFQATT, CDR2 SNEGSKA (reference sequence). The V gene lost 3 bases and the J gene lost 6 bases, with 14 bases spanning the gap. This CDR3 is 13 amino acids long. The CDR3 sequence: CSASQPGWDGYTF. DNA of the CDR3: TGCAGTGCTAGTCAGCCCGGGTGGGATGGCTACACCTTC.

The J gene is TRBJ1-1, the V gene TRBV7-3; no firm D call. The CDR3 contains 13 residues. V was clipped by 3 bases and J by 1 base, with 6 bases between them. From germline, CDR1 is SGHTA and CDR2 FQGTGA. The CDR3 protein is CASSFQENTEAFF. CDR3 nucleotides: TGTGCCAGCAGCTTTCAAGAGAACACTGAAGCTTTCTTT.

This chain links TRBV6-5 with TRBJ2-7; D may correspond to TRBD1 or TRBD2 (5 bases each). Germline V gene sequence: CDR1 MNHEY, CDR2 SVGAGI. The V and J ends lost 5 bases and 2 bases respectively, with 13 bases between them. CDR3 size: 14 residues. The CDR3 sequence: CASSGGSYAYEQYF. CDR3 DNA sequence: TGTGCCAGCAGTGGGGGTAGTTACGCCTACGAGCAGTACTTC.

The CDR3 is CASSQELGLVVNEQFF. The CDR3 bases are TGTGCCAGCAGCCAAGAATTGGGTCTAGTAGTCAATGAGCAGTTCTTC. The rearrangement joins TRBV3-1 to TRBJ2-1; D not certain. The CDR3 runs to 16 residues. Between the trimmed V and J ends, which lost 0 bases and 6 bases, there was a span of 15 bases. Germline values: CDR1 LGHDT, CDR2 YNNKEL (reference sequence).

This clonotype was counted a single time. J is TRBJ2-2 and V is TRBV20-1; D gene uncertain. Deletions cut 2 bases from V and 1 base from J, with 5 bases between. The CDR3 consists of 13 residues. The germline V gene has CDR1 DFQATT and CDR2 SNEGSKA (reference sequence). The DNA of the CDR3 is TGCAGTGCTAGACCCCAGAACACCGGGGAGCTGTTTTTT. Protein: CSARPQNTGELFF.

The V and J genes are TRBV29-1 and TRBJ1-1, with D tentatively TRBD1 (5 bases). There are 13 residues in the CDR3. The V gene's germline CDR1 is SQVTM and CDR2 ANQGSEA. Trimming removed 7 bases from V and 1 base from J, with 13 bases in between. The CDR3 protein is CSGCGGSNTEAFF. In DNA form, the CDR3 reads TGCAGCGGATGTGGGGGTTCGAACACTGAAGCTTTCTTT.

In DNA form, the CDR3 reads TGTGCCAGCAGCGTAGTAGGCACTGGGGCCAACGTCCTGACTTTC. Translation: CASSVVGTGANVLTF. This chain connects TRBV9 to TRBJ2-6; D ambiguous. V was clipped by 0 bases and J by 2 bases, with 6 bases between them. Germline V gives CDR1 SGDLS, CDR2 YYNGEE. This CDR3 region has 15 residues.

V and J are TRBV7-3 and TRBJ2-1; unclear D gene. CDR1 and CDR2 (germline): SGHTA, FQGTGA. This CDR3 region has 15 residues. V dropped 5 bases and J dropped 6 bases, with 17 bases sitting between them. CDR3 DNA: TGTGCCAGCAGCCCCGGTCTGAGGCTTCTCAATGAGCAGTTCTTC. Protein sequence: CASSPGLRLLNEQFF. Supplemented by reference TRBV7-3 and TRBJ2-1, the full variable domain reads GAGVSQTPSNKVTEKGKYVELRCDPISGHTALYWYRQSLGQGPEFLIYFQGTGAADDSGLPNDRFFAVRPEGSVSTLKIQRTERGDSAVYLCASSPGLRLLNEQFFGPGTRLTVL.

This rearrangement joins TRBV20-1 to TRBJ2-3; 8 bases fit TRBD1. The CDR3 totals 14 residues. Losses at the gene ends were 3 bases for V and 3 bases for J; bases not matched to a gene: 5. Germline V gene lookup returns CDR1 DFQATT and CDR2 SNEGSKA (reference sequence). The CDR3 sequence: CSASRWTGTDTQYF. CDR3 nucleotides: TGCAGTGCTAGCCGGTGGACAGGGACAGATACGCAGTATTTT.